Sequencing of this T cell receptor beta chain was carried out in a study of molecular identifiers for immune sequencing clone quantification. Using 10%, 30% or 50% RNA, naive CD8 libraries were derived from approximately 20,000 to 1,000,000 sorted cells. Sorted naive CD8 T cells were those defined as CD8+CD4-CCR7+CD45RA+. Generation of bulk TCR libraries relied on previously described methods and listed TCR primers. Each CDR3 protein gets one entry after TCRdb re-called the PCR reads with MiXCR. The data hold some 590,000 distinct CDR3 sequences, with 25% observed a single time. Study findings and constraints: One cell's worth of spiked Jurkat TCR RNA was reportedly detectable among some 1 million naive cells.

CDR1 and CDR2 (germline): SGHRS, YFSETQ. With V trimmed by 1 base and J by 0 bases, 9 bases remained unmatched. The CDR3 contains 18 residues. This clonotype was seen a handful of times. Its antigen is unidentified. Material: naive CD8+ T cells from blood, with Jurkat cell RNA spiked in. As to subset: FACS-sorted CD8+CD4-CCR7+CD45RA+ naive T cells. This TCR was sampled from a human donor in good health. Some libraries in this study had Jurkat cell RNA spiked in. The J gene is TRBJ1-3, the V gene TRBV5-1; 8 bases are a match to TRBD1. The chain's CDR3 is CASSLYRQGLNSGNTIYF. In DNA form, the CDR3 reads TGCGCCAGCAGCTTGTACCGACAGGGGCTTAACTCTGGAAACACCATATATTTT.